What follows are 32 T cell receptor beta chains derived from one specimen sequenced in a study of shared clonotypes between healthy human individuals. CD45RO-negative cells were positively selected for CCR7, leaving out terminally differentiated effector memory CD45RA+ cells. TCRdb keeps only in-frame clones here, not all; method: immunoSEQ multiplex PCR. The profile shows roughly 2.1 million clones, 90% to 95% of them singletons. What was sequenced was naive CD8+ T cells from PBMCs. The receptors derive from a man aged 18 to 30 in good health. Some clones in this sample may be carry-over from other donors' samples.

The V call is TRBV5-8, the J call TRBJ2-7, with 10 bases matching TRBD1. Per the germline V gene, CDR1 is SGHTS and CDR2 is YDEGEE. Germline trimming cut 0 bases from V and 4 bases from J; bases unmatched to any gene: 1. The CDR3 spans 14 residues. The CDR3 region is CASSLGQGAYEQYF. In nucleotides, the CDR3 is TGTGCCAGCAGCTTGGGACAGGGGGCTTACGAGCAGTACTTC.

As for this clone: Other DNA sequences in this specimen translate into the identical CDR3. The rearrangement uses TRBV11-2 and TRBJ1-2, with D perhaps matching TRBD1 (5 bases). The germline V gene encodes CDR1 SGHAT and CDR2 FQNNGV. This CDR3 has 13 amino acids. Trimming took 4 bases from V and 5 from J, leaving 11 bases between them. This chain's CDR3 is CASSSGTVYGYTF. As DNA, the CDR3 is TGTGCCAGCAGCTCCGGGACTGTGTATGGCTACACCTTC. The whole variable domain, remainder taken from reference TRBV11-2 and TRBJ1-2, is EAGVAQSPRYKIIEKRQSVAFWCNPISGHATLYWYQQILGQGPKLLIQFQNNGVVDDSQLPKDRFSAERLKGVDSTLKIQPAKLEDSAVYLCASSSGTVYGYTFGSGTRLTVV.

CDR3 bases: TGTGCCAGCACCGATACAGGTTCACGCAATCAGCCCCAGCATTTT. Translating gives CASTDTGSRNQPQHF. J is TRBJ1-5 and V is TRBV28; D is perhaps TRBD1 (5 bases). The germline V gene has CDR1 MDHEN and CDR2 SYDVKM. CDR3 size: 15 residues. Trimming took off 7 bases at V and 2 bases at J, with 15 bases between the two ends.

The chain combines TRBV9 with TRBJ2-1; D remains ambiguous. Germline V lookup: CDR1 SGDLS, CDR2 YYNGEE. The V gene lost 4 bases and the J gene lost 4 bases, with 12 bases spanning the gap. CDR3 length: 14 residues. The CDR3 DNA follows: TGTGCCAGCAGCCCTCCCCCGGTTTACAATGAGCAGTTCTTC. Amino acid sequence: CASSPPPVYNEQFF. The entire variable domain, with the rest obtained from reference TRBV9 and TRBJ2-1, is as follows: DSGVTQTPKHLITATGQRVTLRCSPRSGDLSVYWYQQSLDQGLQFLIQYYNGEERAKGNILERFSAQQFPDLHSELNLSSLELGDSALYFCASSPPPVYNEQFFGPGTRLTVL.

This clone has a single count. CDR3 DNA: TGTGCCAGCAGTTACTCGATGGAGGGGACGCAGTACTTC. Translating it yields CASSYSMEGTQYF. The chain recombines TRBV6-5 with TRBJ2-4; possible D gene TRBD2, 6 bases. The germline gives CDR1 MNHEY, CDR2 SVGAGI. The V end was cut by 0 bases, the J end by 13 bases, with 13 bases between. This CDR3 has 13 residues.

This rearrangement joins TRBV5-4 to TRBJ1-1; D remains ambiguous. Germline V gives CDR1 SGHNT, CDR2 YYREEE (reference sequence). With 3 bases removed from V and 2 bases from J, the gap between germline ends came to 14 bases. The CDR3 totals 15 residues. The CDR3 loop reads CASSSLTQFNTEAFF. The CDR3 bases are TGTGCCAGCAGCTCCCTGACACAATTCAACACTGAAGCTTTCTTT.

The CDR3 here is CASRLRESTDTQYF. The CDR3 DNA follows: TGTGCCAGCAGACTCCGGGAGTCCACAGATACGCAGTATTTT. This chain connects TRBV5-6 to TRBJ2-3, with D possibly TRBD2 on 6 matching bases. The length of the CDR3 is 14 residues. The germline V gene encodes CDR1 SGHDT and CDR2 YYEEEE. V was clipped by 5 bases and J by 2 bases, with 12 bases between them.

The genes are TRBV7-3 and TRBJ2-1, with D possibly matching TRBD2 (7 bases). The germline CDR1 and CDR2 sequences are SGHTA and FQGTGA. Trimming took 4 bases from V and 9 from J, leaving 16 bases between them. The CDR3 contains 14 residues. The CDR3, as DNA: TGTGCCAGCAGCTCCGTTCTAGGGGGGGTTGAGCAGTTCTTC. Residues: CASSSVLGGVEQFF.

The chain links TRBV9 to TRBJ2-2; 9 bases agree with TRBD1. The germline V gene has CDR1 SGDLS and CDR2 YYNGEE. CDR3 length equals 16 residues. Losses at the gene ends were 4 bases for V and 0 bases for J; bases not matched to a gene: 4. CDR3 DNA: TGTGCCAGCAGCAACACAGGGGGCGCGAACACCGGGGAGCTGTTTTTT. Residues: CASSNTGGANTGELFF.

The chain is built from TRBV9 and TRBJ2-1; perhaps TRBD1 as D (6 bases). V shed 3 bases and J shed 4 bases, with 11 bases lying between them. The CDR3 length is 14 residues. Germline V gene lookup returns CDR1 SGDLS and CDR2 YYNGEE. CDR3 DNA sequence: TGTGCCAGCAGCGGACAGGAGCGGTACAATGAGCAGTTCTTC. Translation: CASSGQERYNEQFF.

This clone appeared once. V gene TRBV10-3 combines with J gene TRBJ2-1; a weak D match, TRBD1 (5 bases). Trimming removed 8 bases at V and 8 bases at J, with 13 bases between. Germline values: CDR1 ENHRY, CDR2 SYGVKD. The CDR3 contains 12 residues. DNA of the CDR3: TGTGCCATCGCATCCAGGGTCGATGAGCAGTTCTTC. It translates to CAIASRVDEQFF.

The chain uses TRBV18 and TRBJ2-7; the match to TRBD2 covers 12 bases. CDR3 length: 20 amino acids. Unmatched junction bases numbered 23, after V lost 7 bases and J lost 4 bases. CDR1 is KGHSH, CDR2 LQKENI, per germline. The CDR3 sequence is CASFRGAGAMTSGSQYEQYF. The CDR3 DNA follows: TGTGCCAGCTTCCGAGGGGCAGGAGCTATGACTAGCGGGAGTCAGTACGAGCAGTACTTC.

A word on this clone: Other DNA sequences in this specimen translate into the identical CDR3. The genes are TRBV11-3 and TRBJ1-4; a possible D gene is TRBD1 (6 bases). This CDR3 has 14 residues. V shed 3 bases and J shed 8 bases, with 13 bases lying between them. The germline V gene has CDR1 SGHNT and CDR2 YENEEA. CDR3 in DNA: TGTGCCAGCAGCTTGGATACAGGGTGGGAAAAACTGTTTTTT. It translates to CASSLDTGWEKLFF.

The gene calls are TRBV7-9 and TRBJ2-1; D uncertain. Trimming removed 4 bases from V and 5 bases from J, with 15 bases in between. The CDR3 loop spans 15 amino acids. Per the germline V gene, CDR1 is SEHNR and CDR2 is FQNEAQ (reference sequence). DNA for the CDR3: TGTGCCAGCAGCTCCCGACACAAACTCAACAATGAGCAGTTCTTC. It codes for CASSSRHKLNNEQFF. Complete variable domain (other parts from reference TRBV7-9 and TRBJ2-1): DTGVSQNPRHKITKRGQNVTFRCDPISEHNRLYWYRQTLGQGPEFLTYFQNEAQLEKSRLLSDRFSAERPKGSFSTLEIQRTEQGDSAMYLCASSSRHKLNNEQFFGPGTRLTVL.

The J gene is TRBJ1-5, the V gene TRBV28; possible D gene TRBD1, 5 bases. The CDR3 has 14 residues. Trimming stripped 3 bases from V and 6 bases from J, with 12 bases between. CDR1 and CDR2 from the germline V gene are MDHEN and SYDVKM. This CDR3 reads CASSFAGGSQPQHF. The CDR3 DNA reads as TGTGCCAGCAGTTTCGCGGGGGGTAGTCAGCCCCAGCATTTT.

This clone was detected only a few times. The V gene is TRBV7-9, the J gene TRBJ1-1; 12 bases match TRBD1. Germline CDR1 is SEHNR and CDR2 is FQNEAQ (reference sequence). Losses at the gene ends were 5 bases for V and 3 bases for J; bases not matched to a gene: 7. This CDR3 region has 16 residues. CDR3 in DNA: TGTGCCAGCAGCCCCGGGACAGGGGGCGCGGACACTGAAGCTTTCTTT. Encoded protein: CASSPGTGGADTEAFF.

The CDR3 reads CSVDRGGNTEAFF. Here the CDR3 DNA reads TGCAGCGTTGACAGGGGGGGGAACACTGAAGCTTTCTTT. This chain connects TRBV29-1 to TRBJ1-1; 7 nucleotides line up with TRBD1. The germline V gene has CDR1 SQVTM and CDR2 ANQGSEA. The CDR3 has 13 residues. V dropped 3 bases and J dropped 1; count of bases not matched to a gene: 2.

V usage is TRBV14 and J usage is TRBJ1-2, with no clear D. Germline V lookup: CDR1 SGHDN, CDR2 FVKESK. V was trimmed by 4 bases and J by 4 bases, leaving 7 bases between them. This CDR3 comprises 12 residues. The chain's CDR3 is CASSRGVYGYTF. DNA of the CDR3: TGTGCCAGCAGCCGAGGAGTCTATGGCTACACCTTC.

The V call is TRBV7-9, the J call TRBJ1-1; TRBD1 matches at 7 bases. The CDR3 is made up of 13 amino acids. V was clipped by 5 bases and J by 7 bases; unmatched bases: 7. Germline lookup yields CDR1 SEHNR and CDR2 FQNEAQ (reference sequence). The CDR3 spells CASSPDRASEAFF. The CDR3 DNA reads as TGTGCCAGCAGCCCAGACAGGGCGAGTGAAGCTTTCTTT.

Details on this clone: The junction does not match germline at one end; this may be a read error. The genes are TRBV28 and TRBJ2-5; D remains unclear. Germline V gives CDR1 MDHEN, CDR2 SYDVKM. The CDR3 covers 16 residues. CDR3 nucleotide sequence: TGTGCCAGCAGTCCCGGGCCCGGACGGAACCAGGAGACCCAGTACTTC. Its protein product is CASSPGPGRNQETQYF.

The CDR3 DNA is TGCAGCGTTGAAAGACACCCTGAAGCTTTCTTT. It codes for CSVERHPEAFF. The gene calls are TRBV29-1 and TRBJ1-1; D unresolved. This CDR3 has 11 amino acids. Germline V lookup: CDR1 SQVTM, CDR2 ANQGSEA. V shed 2 bases and J shed 6 bases, with 7 bases lying between them. Complete variable domain (other parts from reference TRBV29-1 and TRBJ1-1): SAVISQKPSRDICQRGTSLTIQCQVDSQVTMMFWYRQQPGQSLTLIATANQGSEATYESGFVIDKFPISRPNLTFSTLTVSNMSPEDSSIYLCSVERHPEAFFGQGTRLTVV.

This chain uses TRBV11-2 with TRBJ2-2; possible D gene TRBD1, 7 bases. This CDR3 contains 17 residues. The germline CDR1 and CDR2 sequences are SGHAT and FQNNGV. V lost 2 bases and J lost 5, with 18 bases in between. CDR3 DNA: TGTGCCAGCAGCTTACCGCGGGGACAGTTACGAACCGGGGAGCTGTTTTTT. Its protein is CASSLPRGQLRTGELFF.

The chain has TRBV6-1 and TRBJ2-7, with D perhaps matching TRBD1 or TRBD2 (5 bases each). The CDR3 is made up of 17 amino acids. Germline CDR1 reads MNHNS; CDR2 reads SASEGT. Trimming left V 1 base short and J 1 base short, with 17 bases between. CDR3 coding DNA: TGTGCCAGCAGTGAAGGTCTCCTGGGGGTAGGGTCCTACGAGCAGTACTTC. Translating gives CASSEGLLGVGSYEQYF.

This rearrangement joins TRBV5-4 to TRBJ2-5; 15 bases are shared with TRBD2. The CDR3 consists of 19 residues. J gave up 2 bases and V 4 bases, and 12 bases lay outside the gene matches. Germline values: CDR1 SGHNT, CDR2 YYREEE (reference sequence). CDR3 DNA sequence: TGTGCCAGCAGCCACTCTGGACTAGCGGGAGGGGAGGGGCAAGAGACCCAGTACTTC. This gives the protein CASSHSGLAGGEGQETQYF.

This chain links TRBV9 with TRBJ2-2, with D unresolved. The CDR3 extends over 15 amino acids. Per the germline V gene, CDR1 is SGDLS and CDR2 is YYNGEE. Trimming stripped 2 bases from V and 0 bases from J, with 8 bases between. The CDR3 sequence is CASSVGVANTGELFF. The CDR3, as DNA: TGTGCCAGCAGCGTCGGAGTCGCGAACACCGGGGAGCTGTTTTTT.

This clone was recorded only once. CDR3 DNA: TGCGCCAGCAGCGGGACAGAGACCTACGAGCAGTACTTC. Translation gives CASSGTETYEQYF. The rearrangement uses TRBV4-1 and TRBJ2-7, with 7 bases that match TRBD1. After removal of 5 bases from V and 2 bases from J, the junction contained 3 bases not matched to a gene. The length of the CDR3 is 13 residues. Germline V CDR1 and CDR2: MGHRA, YSYEKL.

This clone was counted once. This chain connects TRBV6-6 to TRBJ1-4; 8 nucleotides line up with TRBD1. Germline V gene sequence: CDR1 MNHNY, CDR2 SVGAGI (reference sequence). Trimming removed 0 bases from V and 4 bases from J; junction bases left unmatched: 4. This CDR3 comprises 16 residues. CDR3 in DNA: TGTGCCAGCAGTTACTCTTGGGACAGGATTAATGAAAAACTGTTTTTT. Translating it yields CASSYSWDRINEKLFF.

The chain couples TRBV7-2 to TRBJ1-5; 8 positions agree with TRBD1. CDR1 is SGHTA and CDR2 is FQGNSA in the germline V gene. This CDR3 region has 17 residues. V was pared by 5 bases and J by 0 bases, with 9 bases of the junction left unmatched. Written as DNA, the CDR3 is TGTGCCAGCAGCACCGGTCGGACAGGGTATAGCAATCAGCCCCAGCATTTT. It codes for CASSTGRTGYSNQPQHF.

The DNA of the CDR3 is TGTGCCAGCAGTTCGACAGCATCGAATCAGCCCCAGCATTTT. Protein sequence: CASSSTASNQPQHF. The chain carries TRBV28 and TRBJ1-5; a weak D match, TRBD1 (5 bases). V was trimmed by 4 bases and J by 4 bases, leaving 11 bases between them. The CDR3 length is 14 residues. CDR1 and CDR2 from the germline V gene are MDHEN and SYDVKM. The full variable domain, its missing parts supplied by reference TRBV28 and TRBJ1-5, is DVKVTQSSRYLVKRTGEKVFLECVQDMDHENMFWYRQDPGLGLRLIYFSYDVKMKEKGDIPEGYSVSREKKERFSLILESASTNQTSMYLCASSSTASNQPQHFGDGTRLSIL.

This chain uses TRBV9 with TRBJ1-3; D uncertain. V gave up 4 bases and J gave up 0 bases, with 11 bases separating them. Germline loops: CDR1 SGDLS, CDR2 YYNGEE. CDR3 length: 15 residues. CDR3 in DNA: TGTGCCAGCAGCCCTTGGGTCCTCTCTGGAAACACCATATATTTT. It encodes CASSPWVLSGNTIYF.

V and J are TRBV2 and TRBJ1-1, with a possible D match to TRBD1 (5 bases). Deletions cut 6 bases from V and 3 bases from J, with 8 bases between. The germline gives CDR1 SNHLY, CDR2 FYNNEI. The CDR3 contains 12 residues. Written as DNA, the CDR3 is TGTGCCAGCAGCGCAGGGTACACTGAAGCTTTCTTT. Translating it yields CASSAGYTEAFF.

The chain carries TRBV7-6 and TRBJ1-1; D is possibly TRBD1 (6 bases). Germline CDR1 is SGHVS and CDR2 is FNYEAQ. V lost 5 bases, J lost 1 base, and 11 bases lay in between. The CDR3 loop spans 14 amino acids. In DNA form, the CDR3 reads TGTGCCAGCAGCCCAAGGGGGTCGAACACTGAAGCTTTCTTT. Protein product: CASSPRGSNTEAFF.